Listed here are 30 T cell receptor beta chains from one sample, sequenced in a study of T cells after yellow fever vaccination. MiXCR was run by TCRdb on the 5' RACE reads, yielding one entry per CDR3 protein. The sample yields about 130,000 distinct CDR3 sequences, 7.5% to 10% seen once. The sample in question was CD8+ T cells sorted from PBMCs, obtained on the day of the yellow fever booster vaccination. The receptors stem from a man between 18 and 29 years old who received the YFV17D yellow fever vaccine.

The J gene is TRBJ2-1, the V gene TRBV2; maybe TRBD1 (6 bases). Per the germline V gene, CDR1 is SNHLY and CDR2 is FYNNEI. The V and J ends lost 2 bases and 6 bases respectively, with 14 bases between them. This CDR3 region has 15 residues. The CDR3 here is CASSEIDRRGNEQFF. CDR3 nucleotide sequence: TGTGCCAGCAGTGAAATCGACAGGAGAGGCAATGAGCAGTTCTTC.

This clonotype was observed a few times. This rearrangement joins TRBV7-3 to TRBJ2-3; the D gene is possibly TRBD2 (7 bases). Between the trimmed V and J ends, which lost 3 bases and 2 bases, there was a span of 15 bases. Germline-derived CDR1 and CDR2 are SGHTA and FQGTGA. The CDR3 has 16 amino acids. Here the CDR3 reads CASSFNREGHTDTQYF. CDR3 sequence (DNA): TGTGCCAGCAGCTTCAACAGGGAGGGGCACACAGATACGCAGTATTTT.

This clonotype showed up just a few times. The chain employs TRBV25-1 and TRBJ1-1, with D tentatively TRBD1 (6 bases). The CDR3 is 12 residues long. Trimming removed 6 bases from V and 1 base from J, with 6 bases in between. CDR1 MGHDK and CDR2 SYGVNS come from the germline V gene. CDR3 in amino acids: CASRDRNTEAFF. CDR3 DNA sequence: TGTGCCAGCAGGGACAGGAACACTGAAGCTTTCTTT.

CDR3 loop: CASSDPGTAYEQYF. In DNA, the CDR3 is TGTGCCAGCAGTGACCCCGGGACAGCTTACGAGCAGTACTTC. The chain couples TRBV6-2 or TRBV6-3 to TRBJ2-7; TRBD1 agrees at 7 bases. V lost 5 bases and J lost 4; bases outside the gene matches: 8. The CDR3 runs 14 residues. Looked up from germline, CDR1 is MNHEY and CDR2 is SVGEGT.

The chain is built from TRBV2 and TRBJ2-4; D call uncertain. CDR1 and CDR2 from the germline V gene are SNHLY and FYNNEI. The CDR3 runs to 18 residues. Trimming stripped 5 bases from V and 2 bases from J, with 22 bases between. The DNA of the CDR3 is TGTGCCAGCAGTTTAATTGGGGTAGGGAAGTGGACCAAAAACATTCAGTACTTC. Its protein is CASSLIGVGKWTKNIQYF.

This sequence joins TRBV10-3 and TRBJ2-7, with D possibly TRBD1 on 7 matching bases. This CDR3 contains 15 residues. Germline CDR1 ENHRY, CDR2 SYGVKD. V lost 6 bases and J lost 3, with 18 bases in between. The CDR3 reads CAIREGAGIFYEQYF. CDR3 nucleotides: TGTGCCATCAGAGAGGGGGCGGGGATTTTCTACGAGCAGTACTTC.

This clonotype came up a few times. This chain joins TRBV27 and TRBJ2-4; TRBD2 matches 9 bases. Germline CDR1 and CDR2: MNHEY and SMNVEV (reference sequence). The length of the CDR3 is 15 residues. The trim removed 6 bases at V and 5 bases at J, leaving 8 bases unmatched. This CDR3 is CASSPLKRGENIQYF. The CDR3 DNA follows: TGTGCCAGCAGCCCCCTAAAGCGGGGGGAAAACATTCAGTACTTC.

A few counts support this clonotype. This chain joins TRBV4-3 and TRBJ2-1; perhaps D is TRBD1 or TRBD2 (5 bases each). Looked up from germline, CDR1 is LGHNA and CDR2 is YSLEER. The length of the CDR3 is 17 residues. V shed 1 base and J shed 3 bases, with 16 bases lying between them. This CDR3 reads CASSQVGVRRGYNEQFF. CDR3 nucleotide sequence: TGCGCCAGCAGCCAAGTGGGGGTTCGGCGTGGCTACAATGAGCAGTTCTTC.

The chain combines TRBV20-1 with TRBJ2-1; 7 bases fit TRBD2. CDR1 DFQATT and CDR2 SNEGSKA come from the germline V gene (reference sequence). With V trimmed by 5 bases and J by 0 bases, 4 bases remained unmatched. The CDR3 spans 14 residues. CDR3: CSAGAGVSYNEQFF. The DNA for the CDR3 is TGCAGTGCTGGCGCGGGGGTCTCCTACAATGAGCAGTTCTTC.

CDR3 in amino acids: CSVVWQGEAFF. The CDR3 coding sequence is TGCAGCGTTGTGTGGCAGGGGGAAGCTTTCTTT. The genes are TRBV29-1 and TRBJ1-1, with TRBD1 as a possible D gene (6 bases). The CDR3 runs 11 residues. The V and J ends lost 4 bases and 8 bases respectively, with 11 bases between them. In germline, CDR1 is SQVTM, CDR2 ANQGSEA.

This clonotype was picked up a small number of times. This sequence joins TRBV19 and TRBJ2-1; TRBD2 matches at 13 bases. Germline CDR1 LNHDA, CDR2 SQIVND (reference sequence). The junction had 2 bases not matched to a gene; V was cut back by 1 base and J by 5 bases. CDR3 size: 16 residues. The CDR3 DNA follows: TGTGCCAGTAGTATAGCCGGACTAGCGGGGGACAATGAGCAGTTCTTC. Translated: CASSIAGLAGDNEQFF.

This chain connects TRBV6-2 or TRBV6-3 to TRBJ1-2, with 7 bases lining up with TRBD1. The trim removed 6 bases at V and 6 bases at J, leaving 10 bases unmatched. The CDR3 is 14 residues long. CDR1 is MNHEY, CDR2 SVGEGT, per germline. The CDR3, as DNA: TGTGCCAGCAGCTATCCAGACAGGGCGGATGGCTACACCTTC. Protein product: CASSYPDRADGYTF.

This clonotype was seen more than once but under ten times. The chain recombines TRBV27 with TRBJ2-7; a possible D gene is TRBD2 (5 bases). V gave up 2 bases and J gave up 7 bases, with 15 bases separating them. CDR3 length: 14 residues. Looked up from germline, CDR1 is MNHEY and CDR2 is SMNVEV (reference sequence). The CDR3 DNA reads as TGTGCCAGCAGTTTAGGGAACCCGACGGGGGAGCAGTACTTC. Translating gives CASSLGNPTGEQYF.

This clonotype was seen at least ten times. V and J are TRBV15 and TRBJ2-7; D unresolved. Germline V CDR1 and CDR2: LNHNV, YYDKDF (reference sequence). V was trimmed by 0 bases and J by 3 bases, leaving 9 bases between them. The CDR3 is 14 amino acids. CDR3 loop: CATSRDRLDYEQYV. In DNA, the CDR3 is TGTGCCACCAGCAGAGACCGGTTAGACTACGAGCAGTACGTC.

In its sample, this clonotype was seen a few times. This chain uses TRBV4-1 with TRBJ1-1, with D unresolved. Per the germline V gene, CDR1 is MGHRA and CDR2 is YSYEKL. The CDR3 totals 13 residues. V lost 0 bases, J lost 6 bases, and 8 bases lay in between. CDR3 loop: CASSQDPRPEAFF. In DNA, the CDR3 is TGCGCCAGCAGCCAAGATCCCAGGCCTGAAGCTTTCTTT.

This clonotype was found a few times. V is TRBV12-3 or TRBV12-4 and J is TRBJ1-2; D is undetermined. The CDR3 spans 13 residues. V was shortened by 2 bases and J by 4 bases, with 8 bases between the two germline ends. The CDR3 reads CASSLSQIYGYTF. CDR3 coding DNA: TGTGCCAGCAGTTTATCACAGATCTATGGCTACACCTTC.

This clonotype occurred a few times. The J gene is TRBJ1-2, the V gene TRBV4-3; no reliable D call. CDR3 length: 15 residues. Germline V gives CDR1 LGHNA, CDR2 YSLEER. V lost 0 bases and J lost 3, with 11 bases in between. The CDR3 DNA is TGCGCCAGCAGCCAAGAGGGCCCGGATCACTATGGCTACACCTTC. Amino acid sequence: CASSQEGPDHYGYTF.

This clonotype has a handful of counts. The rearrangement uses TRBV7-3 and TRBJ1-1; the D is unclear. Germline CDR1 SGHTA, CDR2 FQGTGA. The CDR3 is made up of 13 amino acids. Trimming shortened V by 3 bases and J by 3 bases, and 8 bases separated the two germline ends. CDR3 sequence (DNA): TGTGCCAGCAGCTTCGGGAGATACACTGAAGCTTTCTTT. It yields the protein CASSFGRYTEAFF.

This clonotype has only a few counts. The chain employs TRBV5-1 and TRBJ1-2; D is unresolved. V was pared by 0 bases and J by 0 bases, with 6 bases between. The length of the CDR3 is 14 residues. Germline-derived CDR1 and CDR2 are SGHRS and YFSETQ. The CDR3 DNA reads TGCGCCAGCAGCTTGGACGATCCTAACTATGGCTACACCTTC. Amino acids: CASSLDDPNYGYTF. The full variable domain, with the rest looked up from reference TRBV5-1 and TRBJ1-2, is KAGVTQTPRYLIKTRGQQVTLSCSPISGHRSVSWYQQTPGQGLQFLFEYFSETQRNKGNFPGRFSGRQFSNSRSEMNVSTLELGDSALYLCASSLDDPNYGYTFGSGTRLTVV.

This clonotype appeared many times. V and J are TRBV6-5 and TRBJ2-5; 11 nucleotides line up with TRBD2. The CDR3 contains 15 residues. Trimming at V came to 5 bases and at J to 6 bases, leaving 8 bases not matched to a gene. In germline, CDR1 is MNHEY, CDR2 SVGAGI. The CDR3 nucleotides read TGTGCCAGCAGTCTTAGCGGGGGGGCCTCCAAGACCCAGTACTTC. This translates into CASSLSGGASKTQYF.

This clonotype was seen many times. The CDR3, as DNA: TGTGCCAGCAGCCCTTCCGGGGGGAGCTCCTACAATGAGCAGTTCTTC. It encodes CASSPSGGSSYNEQFF. J is TRBJ2-1 and V is TRBV7-9, with 7 bases lining up with TRBD2. The V and J ends lost 5 bases and 0 bases, in that order; junction bases with no gene match: 7. This CDR3 spans 16 amino acids. Germline V gene data show CDR1 as SEHNR and CDR2 as FQNEAQ (reference sequence).

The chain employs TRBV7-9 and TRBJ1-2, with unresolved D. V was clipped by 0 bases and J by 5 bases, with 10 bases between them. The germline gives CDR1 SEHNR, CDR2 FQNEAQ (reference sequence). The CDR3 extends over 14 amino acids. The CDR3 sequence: CASSLAGSVYGYTF. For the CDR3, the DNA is TGTGCCAGCAGCTTAGCCGGGTCAGTGTATGGCTACACCTTC.

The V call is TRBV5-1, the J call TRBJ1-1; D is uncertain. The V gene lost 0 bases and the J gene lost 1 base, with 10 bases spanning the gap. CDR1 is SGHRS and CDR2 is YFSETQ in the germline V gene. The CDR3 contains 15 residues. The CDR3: CASSLVEGRNTEAFF. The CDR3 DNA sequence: TGCGCCAGCAGCTTGGTCGAGGGAAGGAACACTGAAGCTTTCTTT. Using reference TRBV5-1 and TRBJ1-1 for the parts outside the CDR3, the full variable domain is KAGVTQTPRYLIKTRGQQVTLSCSPISGHRSVSWYQQTPGQGLQFLFEYFSETQRNKGNFPGRFSGRQFSNSRSEMNVSTLELGDSALYLCASSLVEGRNTEAFFGQGTRLTVV.

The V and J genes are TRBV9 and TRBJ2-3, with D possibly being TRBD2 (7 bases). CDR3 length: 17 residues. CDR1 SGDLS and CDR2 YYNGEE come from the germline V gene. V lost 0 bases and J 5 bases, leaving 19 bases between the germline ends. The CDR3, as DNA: TGTGCCAGCAGCGTAGGCCCTCGGAGGGGGGGGAAAGATACGCAGTATTTT. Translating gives CASSVGPRRGGKDTQYF.

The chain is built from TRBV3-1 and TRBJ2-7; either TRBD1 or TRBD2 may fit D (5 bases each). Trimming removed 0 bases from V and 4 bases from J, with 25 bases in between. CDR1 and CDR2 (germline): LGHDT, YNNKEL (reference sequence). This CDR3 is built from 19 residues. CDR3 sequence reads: CASSQDRKVGYGDQYEQYV. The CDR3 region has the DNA TGTGCCAGCAGCCAAGACCGCAAGGTGGGCTACGGGGACCAATACGAGCAGTACGTC.

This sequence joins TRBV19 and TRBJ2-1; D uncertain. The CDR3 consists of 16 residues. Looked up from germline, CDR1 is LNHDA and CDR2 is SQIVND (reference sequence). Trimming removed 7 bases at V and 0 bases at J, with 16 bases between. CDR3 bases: TGTGCCAGTACCTCTCTGACAAGTAGCTCCTACAATGAGCAGTTCTTC. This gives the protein CASTSLTSSSYNEQFF.

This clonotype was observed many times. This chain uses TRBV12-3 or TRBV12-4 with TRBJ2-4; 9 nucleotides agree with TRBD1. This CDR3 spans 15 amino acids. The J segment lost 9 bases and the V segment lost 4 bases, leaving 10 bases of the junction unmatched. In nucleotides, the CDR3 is TGTGCCAGCAGTTCCCGATGGACAGGGGAAACCATTCAGTACTTC. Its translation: CASSSRWTGETIQYF.

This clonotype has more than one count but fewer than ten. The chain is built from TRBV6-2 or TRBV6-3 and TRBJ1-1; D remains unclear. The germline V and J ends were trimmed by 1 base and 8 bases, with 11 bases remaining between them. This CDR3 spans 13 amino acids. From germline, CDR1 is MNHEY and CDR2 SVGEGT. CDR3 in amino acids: CASSYLGQAEAFF. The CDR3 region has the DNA TGTGCCAGCAGTTACTTGGGTCAAGCCGAAGCTTTCTTT.

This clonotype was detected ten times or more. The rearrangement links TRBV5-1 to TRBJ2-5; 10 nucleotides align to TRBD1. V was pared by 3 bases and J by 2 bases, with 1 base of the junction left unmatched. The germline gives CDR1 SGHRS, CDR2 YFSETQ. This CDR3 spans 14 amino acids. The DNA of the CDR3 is TGCGCCAGCAGCTCGGACAGGGGGCAAGAGACCCAGTACTTC. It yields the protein CASSSDRGQETQYF.

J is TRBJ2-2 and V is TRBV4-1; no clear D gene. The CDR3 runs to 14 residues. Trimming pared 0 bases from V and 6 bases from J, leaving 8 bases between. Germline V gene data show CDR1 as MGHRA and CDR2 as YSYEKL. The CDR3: CASSQDLVAGELFF. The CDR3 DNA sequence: TGCGCCAGCAGCCAAGATCTCGTCGCCGGGGAGCTGTTTTTT.